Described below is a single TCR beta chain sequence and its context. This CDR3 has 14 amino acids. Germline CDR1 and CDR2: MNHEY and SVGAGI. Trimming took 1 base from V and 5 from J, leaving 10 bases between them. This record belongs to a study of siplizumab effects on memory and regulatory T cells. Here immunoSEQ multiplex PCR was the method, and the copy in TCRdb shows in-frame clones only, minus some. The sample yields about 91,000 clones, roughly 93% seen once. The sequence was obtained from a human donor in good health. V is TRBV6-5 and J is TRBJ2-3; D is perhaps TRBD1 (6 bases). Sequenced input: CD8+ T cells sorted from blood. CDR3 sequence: CASSYWGPGDTQYF. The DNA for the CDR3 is TGTGCCAGCAGTTACTGGGGGCCGGGAGATACGCAGTATTTT.